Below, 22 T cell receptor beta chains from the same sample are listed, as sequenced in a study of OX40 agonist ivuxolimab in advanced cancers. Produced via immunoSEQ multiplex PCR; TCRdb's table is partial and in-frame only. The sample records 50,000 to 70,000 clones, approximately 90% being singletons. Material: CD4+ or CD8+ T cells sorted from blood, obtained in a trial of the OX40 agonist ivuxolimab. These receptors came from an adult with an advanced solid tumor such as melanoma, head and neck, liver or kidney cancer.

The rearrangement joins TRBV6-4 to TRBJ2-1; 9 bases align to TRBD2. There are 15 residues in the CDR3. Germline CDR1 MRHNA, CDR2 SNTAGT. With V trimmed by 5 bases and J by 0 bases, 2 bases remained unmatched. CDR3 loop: CASSLAGSSYNEQFF. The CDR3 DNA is TGTGCCAGCAGTCTAGCGGGGTCCTCCTACAATGAGCAGTTCTTC.

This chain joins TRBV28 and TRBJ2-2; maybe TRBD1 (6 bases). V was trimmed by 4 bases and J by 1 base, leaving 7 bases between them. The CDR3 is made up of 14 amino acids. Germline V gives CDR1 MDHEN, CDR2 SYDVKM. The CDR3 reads CASSSGQNTGELFF. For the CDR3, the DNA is TGTGCCAGCAGTTCGGGACAGAACACCGGGGAGCTGTTTTTT.

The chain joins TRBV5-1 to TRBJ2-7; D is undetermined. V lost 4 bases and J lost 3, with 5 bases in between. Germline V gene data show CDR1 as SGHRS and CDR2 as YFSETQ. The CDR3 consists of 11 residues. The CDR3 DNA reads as TGCGCCAGCAGCCAGAACTACGAGCAGTACTTC. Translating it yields CASSQNYEQYF.

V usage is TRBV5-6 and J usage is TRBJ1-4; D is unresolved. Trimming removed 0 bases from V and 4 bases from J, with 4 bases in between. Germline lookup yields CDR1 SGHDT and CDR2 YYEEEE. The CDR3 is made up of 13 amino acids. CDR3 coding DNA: TGTGCCAGCAGCTTGGTTAGTAATGAAAAACTGTTTTTT. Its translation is CASSLVSNEKLFF. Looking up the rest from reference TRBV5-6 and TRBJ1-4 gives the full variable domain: DAGVTQSPTHLIKTRGQQVTLRCSPKSGHDTVSWYQQALGQGPQFIFQYYEEEERQRGNFPDRFSGHQFPNYSSELNVNALLLGDSALYLCASSLVSNEKLFFGSGTQLSVL.

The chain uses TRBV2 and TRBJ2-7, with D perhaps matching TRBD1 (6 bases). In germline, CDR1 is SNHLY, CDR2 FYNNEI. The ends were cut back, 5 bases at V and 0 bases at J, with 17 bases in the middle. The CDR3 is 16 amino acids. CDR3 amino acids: CASSKNTGWGSYEQYF. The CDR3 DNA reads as TGTGCCAGCAGTAAAAATACAGGGTGGGGCTCCTACGAGCAGTACTTC.

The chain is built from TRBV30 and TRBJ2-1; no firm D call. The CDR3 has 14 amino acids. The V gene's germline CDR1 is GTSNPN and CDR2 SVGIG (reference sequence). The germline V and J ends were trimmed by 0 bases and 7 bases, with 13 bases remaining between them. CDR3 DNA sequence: TGTGCCTGGAGTGTGGGCCAGCTACAGAATGAGCAGTTCTTC. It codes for CAWSVGQLQNEQFF.

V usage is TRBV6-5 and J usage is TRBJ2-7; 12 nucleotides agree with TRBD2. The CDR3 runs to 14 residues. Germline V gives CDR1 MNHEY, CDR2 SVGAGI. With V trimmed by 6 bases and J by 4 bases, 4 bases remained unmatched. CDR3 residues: CASRWTSGTYEQYF. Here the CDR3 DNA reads TGTGCCAGCAGATGGACTAGCGGGACTTACGAGCAGTACTTC.

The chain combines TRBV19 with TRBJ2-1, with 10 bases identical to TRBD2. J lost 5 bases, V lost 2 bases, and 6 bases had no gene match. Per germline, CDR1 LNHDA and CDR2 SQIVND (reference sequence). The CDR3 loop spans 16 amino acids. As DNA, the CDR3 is TGTGCCAGTAGTATAATTCCTAGCGGGAGTAACAATGAGCAGTTCTTC. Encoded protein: CASSIIPSGSNNEQFF.

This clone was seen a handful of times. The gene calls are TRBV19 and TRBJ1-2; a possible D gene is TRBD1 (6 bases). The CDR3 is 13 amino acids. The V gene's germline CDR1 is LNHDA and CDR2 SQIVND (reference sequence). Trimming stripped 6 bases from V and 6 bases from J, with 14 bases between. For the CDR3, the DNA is TGTGCCAGTAGAACACAGGGAGTCCATGGCTACACCTTC. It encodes CASRTQGVHGYTF.

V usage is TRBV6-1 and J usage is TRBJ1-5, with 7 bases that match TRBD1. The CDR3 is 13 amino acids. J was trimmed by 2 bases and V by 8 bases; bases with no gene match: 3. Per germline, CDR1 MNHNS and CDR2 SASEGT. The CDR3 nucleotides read TGTGCCAGCTTCAGGGGGGGCAATCAGCCCCAGCATTTT. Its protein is CASFRGGNQPQHF.

The CDR3 DNA reads as TGTGCCAGCAGAAACCCGGGACAGTCGAACACTGAAGCTTTCTTT. Protein product: CASRNPGQSNTEAFF. The V gene is TRBV27, the J gene TRBJ1-1, with 7 bases that match TRBD1. V lost 6 bases to trimming and J lost 1 base; unmatched junction nucleotides: 8. CDR1 is MNHEY, CDR2 SMNVEV, per germline (reference sequence). CDR3 size: 15 residues.

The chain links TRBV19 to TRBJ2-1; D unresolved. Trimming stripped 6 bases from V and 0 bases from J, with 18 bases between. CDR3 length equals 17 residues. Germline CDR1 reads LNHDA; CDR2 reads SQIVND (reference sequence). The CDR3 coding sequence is TGTGCCAGTAGACCCGATATTGAGACCCGCTCCTACAATGAGCAGTTCTTC. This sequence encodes CASRPDIETRSYNEQFF.

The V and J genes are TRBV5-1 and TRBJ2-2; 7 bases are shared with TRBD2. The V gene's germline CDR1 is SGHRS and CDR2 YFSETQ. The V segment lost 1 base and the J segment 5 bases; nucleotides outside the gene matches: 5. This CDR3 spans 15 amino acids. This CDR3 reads CASSLRGVDTGELFF. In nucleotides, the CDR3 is TGCGCCAGCAGCTTGCGGGGGGTGGATACCGGGGAGCTGTTTTTT.

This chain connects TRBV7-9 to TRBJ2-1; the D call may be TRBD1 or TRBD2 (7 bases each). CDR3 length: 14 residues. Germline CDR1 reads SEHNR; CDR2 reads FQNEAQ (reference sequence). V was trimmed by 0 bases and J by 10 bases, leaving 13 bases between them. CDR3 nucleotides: TGTGCCAGCAGCTTAGCTGTCCAGGGGGGGGAGCAGTTCTTC. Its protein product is CASSLAVQGGEQFF.

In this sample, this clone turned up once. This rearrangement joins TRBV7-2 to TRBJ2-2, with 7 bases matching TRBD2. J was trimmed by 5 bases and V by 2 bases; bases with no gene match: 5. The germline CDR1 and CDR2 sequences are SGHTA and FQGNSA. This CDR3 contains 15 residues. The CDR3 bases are TGTGCCAGCAGCTTATCTAGGACTAGTACCGGGGAGCTGTTTTTT. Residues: CASSLSRTSTGELFF. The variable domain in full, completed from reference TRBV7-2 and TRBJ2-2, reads GAGVSQSPSNKVTEKGKDVELRCDPISGHTALYWYRQSLGQGLEFLIYFQGNSAPDKSGLPSDRFSAERTGGSVSTLTIQRTQQEDSAVYLCASSLSRTSTGELFFGEGSRLTVL.

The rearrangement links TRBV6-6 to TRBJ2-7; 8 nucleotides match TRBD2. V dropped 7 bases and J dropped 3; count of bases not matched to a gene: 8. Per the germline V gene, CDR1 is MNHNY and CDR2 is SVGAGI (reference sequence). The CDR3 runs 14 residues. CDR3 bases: TGTGCCAGCACCTCGGGGAGCGGGAGCTACGAGCAGTACTTC. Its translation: CASTSGSGSYEQYF.

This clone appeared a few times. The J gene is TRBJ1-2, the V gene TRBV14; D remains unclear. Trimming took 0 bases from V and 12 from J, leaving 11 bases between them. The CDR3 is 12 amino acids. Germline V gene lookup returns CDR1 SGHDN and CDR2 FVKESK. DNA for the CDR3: TGTGCCAGCAGCCAAGACATTGGCCAGCACACCTTC. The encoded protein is CASSQDIGQHTF.

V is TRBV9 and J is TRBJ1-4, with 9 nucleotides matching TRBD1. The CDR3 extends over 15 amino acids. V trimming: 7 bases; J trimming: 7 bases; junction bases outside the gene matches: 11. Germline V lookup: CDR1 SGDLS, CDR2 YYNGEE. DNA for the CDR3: TGTGCCAGCGCCTTCACGGGACAGGGAGGTGAAAAACTGTTTTTT. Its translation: CASAFTGQGGEKLFF. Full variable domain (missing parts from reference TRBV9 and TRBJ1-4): DSGVTQTPKHLITATGQRVTLRCSPRSGDLSVYWYQQSLDQGLQFLIQYYNGEERAKGNILERFSAQQFPDLHSELNLSSLELGDSALYFCASAFTGQGGEKLFFGSGTQLSVL.

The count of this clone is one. The CDR3 DNA reads as TGTGCCAGCCAGGGTTATGAAGTAGACTACGAGCAGTACTTC. Its translation: CASQGYEVDYEQYF. The chain recombines TRBV6-5 with TRBJ2-7; D perhaps matches TRBD1 (5 bases). CDR1 is MNHEY and CDR2 is SVGAGI in the germline V gene. CDR3 length: 14 residues. V lost 8 bases and J lost 3, with 17 bases in between.

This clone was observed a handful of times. CDR3 residues: CASSLERLDPNTGELFF. The DNA of the CDR3 is TGTGCCAGCAGCTTGGAGAGACTAGACCCGAACACCGGGGAGCTGTTTTTT. The chain joins TRBV5-4 to TRBJ2-2; tentatively, D is TRBD2 (6 bases). This CDR3 is 17 amino acids long. In germline, CDR1 is SGHNT, CDR2 YYREEE (reference sequence). V was clipped by 0 bases and J by 0 bases, with 12 bases between them. The full variable domain, with the rest looked up from reference TRBV5-4 and TRBJ2-2, is ETGVTQSPTHLIKTRGQQVTLRCSSQSGHNTVSWYQQALGQGPQFIFQYYREEENGRGNFPPRFSGLQFPNYSSELNVNALELDDSALYLCASSLERLDPNTGELFFGEGSRLTVL.

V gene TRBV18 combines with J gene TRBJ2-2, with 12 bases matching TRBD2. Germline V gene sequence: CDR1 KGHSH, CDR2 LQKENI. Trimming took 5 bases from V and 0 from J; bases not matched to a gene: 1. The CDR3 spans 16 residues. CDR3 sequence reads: CASSASGRANTGELFF. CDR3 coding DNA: TGTGCCAGCTCAGCTAGCGGGAGGGCGAACACCGGGGAGCTGTTTTTT.

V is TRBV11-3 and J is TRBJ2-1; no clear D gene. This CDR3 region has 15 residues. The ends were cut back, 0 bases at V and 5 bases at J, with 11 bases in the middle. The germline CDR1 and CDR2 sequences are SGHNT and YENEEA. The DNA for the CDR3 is TGTGCCAGCAGCTTAGAGGTTTGGGCGGACAATGAGCAGTTCTTC. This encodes CASSLEVWADNEQFF. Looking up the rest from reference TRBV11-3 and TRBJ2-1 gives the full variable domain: EAGVVQSPRYKIIEKKQPVAFWCNPISGHNTLYWYLQNLGQGPELLIRYENEEAVDDSQLPKDRFSAERLKGVDSTLKIQPAELGDSAVYLCASSLEVWADNEQFFGPGTRLTVL.